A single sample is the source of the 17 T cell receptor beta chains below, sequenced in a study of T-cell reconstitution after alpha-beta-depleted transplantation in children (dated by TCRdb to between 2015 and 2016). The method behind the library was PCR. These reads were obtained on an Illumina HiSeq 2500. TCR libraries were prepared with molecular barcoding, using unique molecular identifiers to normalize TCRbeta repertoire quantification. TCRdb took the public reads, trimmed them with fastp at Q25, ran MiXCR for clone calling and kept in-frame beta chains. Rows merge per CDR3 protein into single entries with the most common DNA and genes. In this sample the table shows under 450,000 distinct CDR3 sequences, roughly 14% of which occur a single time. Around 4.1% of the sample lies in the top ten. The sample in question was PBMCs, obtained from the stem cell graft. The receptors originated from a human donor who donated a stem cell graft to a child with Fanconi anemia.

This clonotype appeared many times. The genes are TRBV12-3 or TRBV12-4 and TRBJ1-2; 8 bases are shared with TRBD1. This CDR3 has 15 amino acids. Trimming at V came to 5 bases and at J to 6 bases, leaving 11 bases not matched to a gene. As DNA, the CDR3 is TGTGCCAGCAGTCCCCAGGGGGCGTCGTGGAATGGCTACACCTTC. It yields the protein CASSPQGASWNGYTF.

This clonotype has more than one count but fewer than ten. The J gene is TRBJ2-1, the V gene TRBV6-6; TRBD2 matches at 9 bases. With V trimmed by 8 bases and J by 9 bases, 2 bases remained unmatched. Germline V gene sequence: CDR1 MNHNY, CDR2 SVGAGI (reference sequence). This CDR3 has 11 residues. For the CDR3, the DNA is TGTGCCAGCGGCGGGGGGGTTGAGCAGTTCTTC. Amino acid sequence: CASGGGVEQFF.

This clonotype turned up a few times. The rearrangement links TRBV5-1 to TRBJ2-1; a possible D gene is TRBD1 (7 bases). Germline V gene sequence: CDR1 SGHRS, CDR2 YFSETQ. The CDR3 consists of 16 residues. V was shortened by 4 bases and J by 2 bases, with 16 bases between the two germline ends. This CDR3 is CASSVSTGEAYNEQFF. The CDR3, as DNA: TGCGCCAGCAGCGTGAGTACAGGGGAGGCCTACAATGAGCAGTTCTTC.

CDR3 in amino acids: CASSPGGGPNTGELFF. CDR3 sequence (DNA): TGTGCCAGCAGCCCCGGAGGGGGGCCAAACACCGGGGAGCTGTTTTTT. The chain carries TRBV4-2 and TRBJ2-2; either TRBD1 or TRBD2 may supply D (6 bases each). Germline V gene lookup returns CDR1 LGHNA and CDR2 YNFKEQ. The CDR3 sequence is 16 residues long. The V end lost 4 bases, the J end lost 2 bases, and 14 bases lay between the germline ends.

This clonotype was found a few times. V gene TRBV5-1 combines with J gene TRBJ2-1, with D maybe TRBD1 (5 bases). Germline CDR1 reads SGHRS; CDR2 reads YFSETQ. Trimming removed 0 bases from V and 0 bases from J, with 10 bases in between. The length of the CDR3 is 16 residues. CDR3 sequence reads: CASSLDARDSYNEQFF. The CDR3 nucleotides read TGCGCCAGCAGCTTGGATGCCAGGGACTCCTACAATGAGCAGTTCTTC.

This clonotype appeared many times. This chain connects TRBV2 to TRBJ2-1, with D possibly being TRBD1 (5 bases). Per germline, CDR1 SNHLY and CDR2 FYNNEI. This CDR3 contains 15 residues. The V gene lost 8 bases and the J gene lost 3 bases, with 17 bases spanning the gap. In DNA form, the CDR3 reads TGTGCCAGCGTCCCCGTCCAGGGAAGCTACAATGAGCAGTTCTTC. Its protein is CASVPVQGSYNEQFF. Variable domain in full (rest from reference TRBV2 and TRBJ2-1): EPEVTQTPSHQVTQMGQEVILRCVPISNHLYFYWYRQILGQKVEFLVSFYNNEISEKSEIFDDQFSVERPDGSNFTLKIRSTKLEDSAMYFCASVPVQGSYNEQFFGPGTRLTVL.

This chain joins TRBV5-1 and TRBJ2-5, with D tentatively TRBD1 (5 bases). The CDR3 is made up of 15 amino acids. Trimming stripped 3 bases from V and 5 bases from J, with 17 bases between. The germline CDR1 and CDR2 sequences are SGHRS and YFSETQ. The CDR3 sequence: CASSYYGVQGETQYF. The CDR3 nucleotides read TGCGCCAGCAGCTACTATGGAGTGCAGGGTGAGACCCAGTACTTC.

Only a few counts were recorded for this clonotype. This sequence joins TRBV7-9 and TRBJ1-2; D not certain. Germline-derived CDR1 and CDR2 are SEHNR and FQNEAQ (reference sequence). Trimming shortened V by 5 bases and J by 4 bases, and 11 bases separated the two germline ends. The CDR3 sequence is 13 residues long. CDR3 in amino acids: CASSPSTGYGYTF. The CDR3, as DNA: TGTGCCAGCAGCCCTTCGACGGGCTATGGCTACACCTTC.

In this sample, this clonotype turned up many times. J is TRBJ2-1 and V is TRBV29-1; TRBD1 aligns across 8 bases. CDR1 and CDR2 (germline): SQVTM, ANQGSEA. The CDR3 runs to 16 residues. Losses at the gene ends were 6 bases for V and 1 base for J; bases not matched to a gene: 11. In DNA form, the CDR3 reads TGCAGCGTCAAGACTACAGGGGGGCAGTCCTACAATGAGCAGTTCTTC. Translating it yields CSVKTTGGQSYNEQFF.

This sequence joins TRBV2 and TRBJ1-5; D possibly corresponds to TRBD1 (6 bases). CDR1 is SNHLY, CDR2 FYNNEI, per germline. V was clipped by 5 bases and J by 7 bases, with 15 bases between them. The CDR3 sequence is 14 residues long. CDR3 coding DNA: TGTGCCAGCAGTCGCGAGGGGGAGGGGCAGCCCCAGCATTTT. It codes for CASSREGEGQPQHF.

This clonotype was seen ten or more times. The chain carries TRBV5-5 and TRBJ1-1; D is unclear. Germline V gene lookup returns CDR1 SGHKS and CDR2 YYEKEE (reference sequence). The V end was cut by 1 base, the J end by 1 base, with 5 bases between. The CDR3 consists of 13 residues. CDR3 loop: CASSLIENTEAFF. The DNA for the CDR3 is TGTGCCAGCAGCTTGATAGAGAACACTGAAGCTTTCTTT.

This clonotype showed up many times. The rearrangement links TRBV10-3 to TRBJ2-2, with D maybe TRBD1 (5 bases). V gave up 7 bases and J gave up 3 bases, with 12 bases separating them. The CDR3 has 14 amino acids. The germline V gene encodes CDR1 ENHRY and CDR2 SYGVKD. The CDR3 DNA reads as TGTGCCATCACCCCCGACAGATACACCGGGGAGCTGTTTTTT. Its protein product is CAITPDRYTGELFF.

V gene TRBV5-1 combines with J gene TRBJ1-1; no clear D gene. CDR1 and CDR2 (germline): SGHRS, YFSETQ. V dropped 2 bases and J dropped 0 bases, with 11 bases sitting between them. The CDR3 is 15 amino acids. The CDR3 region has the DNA TGCGCCAGCAGCTTCGGGGAGGCTATGAACACTGAAGCTTTCTTT. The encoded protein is CASSFGEAMNTEAFF.

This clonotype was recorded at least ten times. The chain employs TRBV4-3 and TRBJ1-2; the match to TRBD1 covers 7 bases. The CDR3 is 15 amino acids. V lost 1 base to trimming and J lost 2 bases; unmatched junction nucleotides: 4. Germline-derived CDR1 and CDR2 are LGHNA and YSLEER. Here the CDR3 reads CASSQGQGLNYGYTF. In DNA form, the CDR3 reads TGCGCCAGCAGCCAAGGACAGGGCCTCAACTATGGCTACACCTTC.

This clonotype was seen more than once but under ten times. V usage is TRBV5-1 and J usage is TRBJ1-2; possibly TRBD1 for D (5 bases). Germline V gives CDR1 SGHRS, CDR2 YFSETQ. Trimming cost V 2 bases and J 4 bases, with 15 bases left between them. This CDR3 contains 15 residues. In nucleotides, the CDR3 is TGCGCCAGCAGCTTTGATCCGGGGAGGGGCTATGGCTACACCTTC. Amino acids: CASSFDPGRGYGYTF.

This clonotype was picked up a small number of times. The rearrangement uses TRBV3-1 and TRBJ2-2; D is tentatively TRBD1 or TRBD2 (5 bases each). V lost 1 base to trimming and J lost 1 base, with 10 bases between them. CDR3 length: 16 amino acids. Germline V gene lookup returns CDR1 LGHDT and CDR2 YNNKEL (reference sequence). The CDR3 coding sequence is TGTGCCAGCAGCCAAGGAGGGGTCCAGAACACCGGGGAGCTGTTTTTT. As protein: CASSQGGVQNTGELFF. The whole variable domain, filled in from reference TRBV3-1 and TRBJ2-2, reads DTAVSQTPKYLVTQMGNDKSIKCEQNLGHDTMYWYKQDSKKFLKIMFSYNNKELIINETVPNRFSPKSPDKAHLNLHINSLELGDSAVYFCASSQGGVQNTGELFFGEGSRLTVL.

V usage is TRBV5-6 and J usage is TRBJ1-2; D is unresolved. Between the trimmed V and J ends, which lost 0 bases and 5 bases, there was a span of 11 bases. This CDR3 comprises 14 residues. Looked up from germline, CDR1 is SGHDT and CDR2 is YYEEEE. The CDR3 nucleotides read TGTGCCAGCAGCTTGGTCAGCGTCGCGTATGGCTACACCTTC. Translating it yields CASSLVSVAYGYTF. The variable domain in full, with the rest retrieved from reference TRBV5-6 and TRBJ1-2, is DAGVTQSPTHLIKTRGQQVTLRCSPKSGHDTVSWYQQALGQGPQFIFQYYEEEERQRGNFPDRFSGHQFPNYSSELNVNALLLGDSALYLCASSLVSVAYGYTFGSGTRLTVV.